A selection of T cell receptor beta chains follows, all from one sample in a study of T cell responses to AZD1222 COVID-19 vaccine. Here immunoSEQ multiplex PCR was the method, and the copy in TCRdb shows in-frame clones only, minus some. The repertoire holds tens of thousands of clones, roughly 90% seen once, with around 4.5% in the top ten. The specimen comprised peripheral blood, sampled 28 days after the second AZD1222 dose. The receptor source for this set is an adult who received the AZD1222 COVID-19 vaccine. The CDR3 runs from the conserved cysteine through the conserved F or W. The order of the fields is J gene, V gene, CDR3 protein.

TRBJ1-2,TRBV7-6,CASSLDSLELSYGYTF
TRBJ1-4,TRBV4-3,CASSQDRVGDRLNEKLFF
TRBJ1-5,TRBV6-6,CASSSQQDQPQHF
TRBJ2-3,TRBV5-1,CASSLDGAGGPNTQYF
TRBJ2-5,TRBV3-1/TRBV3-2,CASSQQGAWGETQYF
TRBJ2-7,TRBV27,CASRPFLTSAALGQYF
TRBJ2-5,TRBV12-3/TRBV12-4,CASSTSEGETQYF
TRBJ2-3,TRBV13,CASSLRDRDPDTQYF
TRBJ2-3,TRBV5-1,CASSPVGRVTDTQYF
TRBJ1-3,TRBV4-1,CASSRGESGNTIYF
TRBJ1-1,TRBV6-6,CASSLPGGTEAFF
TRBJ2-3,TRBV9,CASSIQGATDTQYF
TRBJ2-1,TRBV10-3,CAIRETQERRSYNEQFF
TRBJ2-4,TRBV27,CASRSSGSDIQYF
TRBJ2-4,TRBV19,CATDPGGSGTNIQYF
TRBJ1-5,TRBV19,CASRQKGQGYGNQPQHF
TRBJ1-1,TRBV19,CASSPPVSSRAFF
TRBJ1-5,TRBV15,CATSQGGNPTNQPQHF
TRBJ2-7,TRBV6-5,CASSYKGQDYEQYF
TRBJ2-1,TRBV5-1,CASSLVATSGEQFF
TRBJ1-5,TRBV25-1,CVPSTDRNGNQPQHF
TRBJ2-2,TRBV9,CASSVALGTGELFF
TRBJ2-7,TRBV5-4,CASSSTGSYEQYF
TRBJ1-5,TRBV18,CASSEWTGGQPQHF
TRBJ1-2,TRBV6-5,CASSSTASGYTF
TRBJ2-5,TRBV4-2,CASSRRLAEPQETQYF
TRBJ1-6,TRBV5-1,CASSLFSGTENSPLHF
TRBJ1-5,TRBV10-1,CASSERDRLSNQPQHF
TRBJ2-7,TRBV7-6,CASSPRPNRAEQYF
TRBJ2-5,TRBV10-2,CASSPGGRETQYF
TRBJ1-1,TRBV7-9,CASSFGGWRAGGTEAFF
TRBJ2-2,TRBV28,CASSTWTSDDTGELFF
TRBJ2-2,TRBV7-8,CASSPLVGAGELFF